This TCR beta chain was profiled in a study of T cell responses to AZD1222 COVID-19 vaccine. Whole-study findings and limits: The study found Spike-specific TCR breadth and depth rose after two AZD1222 doses. Reports say nearly half of spike-specific TCRs go after unmutated variant regions. Spike-wide coverage was observed for vaccine-associated CD4 TCRs, with dominant responses at 160-218 and 743-854.

A word on this clone: Its antigen is unknown.

Per the germline V gene, CDR1 is SGHNT and CDR2 is YYREEE (reference sequence). Trimming took 4 bases from V and 7 from J, leaving 18 bases between them. CDR3 length: 14 residues. Generated by immunoSEQ multiplex PCR, the TCRdb table keeps only in-frame clones and is missing some. The repertoire holds about 120,000 clones, with about 85% as singletons. Some second doses came at about 4 weeks and others at about 12 weeks; these were pooled. The rearrangement joins TRBV5-4 to TRBJ2-7; possible D gene TRBD2, 7 bases. Sample: peripheral blood, taken 28 days after the second AZD1222 dose. The sequence derives from an adult who received the AZD1222 COVID-19 vaccine. CDR3 protein: CASSLGGGQREQYF. CDR3 sequence (DNA): TGTGCCAGCAGCCTCGGCGGGGGACAACGGGAGCAGTACTTC. Variable domain in full (rest from reference TRBV5-4 and TRBJ2-7): ETGVTQSPTHLIKTRGQQVTLRCSSQSGHNTVSWYQQALGQGPQFIFQYYREEENGRGNFPPRFSGLQFPNYSSELNVNALELDDSALYLCASSLGGGQREQYFGPGTRLTVT.